This is a list of T cell receptor beta chains from one sample in a study of metastatic and nonmetastatic thyroid tumors. Via MiXCR, TCRdb re-called the PCR reads. In the table there are 60,000 to 85,000 clones, around 20% of which are singletons. Sequencing was carried out using blood. The receptors derive from a female donor with papillary thyroid cancer or a benign thyroid nodule (not recorded which). Some clones in this sample may be carry-over from other donors' samples. CDR3s include the opening cysteine and the closing phenylalanine or tryptophan. The D gene is left open where the match is weak. Expanded clones are given a class, and other clones once, few, many or no size at all.

v_gene	abundance	d_gene	j_gene	CDR3aa	CDR3nt
TRBV19	many	TRBD1	TRBJ1-2	CASTPGQGWGYTF	TGTGCCAGTACCCCCGGACAGGGATGGGGCTACACCTTC
TRBV5-1	many	NA	TRBJ2-5	CASDPQGHQETQYF	TGCGCCAGTGACCCCCAGGGGCACCAAGAGACCCAGTACTTC
TRBV24-1	many	TRBD1	TRBJ2-5	CATSDLDRGREETQYF	TGTGCCACCAGTGATTTAGACAGGGGGAGAGAGGAGACCCAGTACTTC
TRBV6-1	NA	NA	TRBJ1-1	CASRTAGQGMMNTEAFF	TGTGCCAGCAGAACGGCCGGCCAGGGGATGATGAACACTGAAGCTTTCTTT
TRBV6-1	many	TRBD1	TRBJ1-1	CASSPGQKNTEAFF	TGTGCCAGCTCCCCGGGACAGAAGAACACTGAAGCTTTCTTT
TRBV28	many	NA	TRBJ1-2	CASSWGQGYGYTF	TGTGCCAGCAGTTGGGGGCAGGGGTACGGCTACACCTTC
TRBV19	NA	TRBD2	TRBJ2-5	CASSRREGLETQYF	TGTGCCAGTAGTAGGCGGGAGGGCCTCGAGACCCAGTACTTC
TRBV7-6	NA	NA	TRBJ1-1	CASSLLGEVATEAFF	TGTGCCAGCAGCTTATTGGGGGAGGTCGCCACTGAAGCTTTCTTT
TRBV7-2	once	TRBD2	TRBJ2-7	CASSLLAGGQDQYF	TGTGCCAGCAGCTTACTAGCGGGAGGTCAAGATCAGTACTTC
TRBV19	many	NA	TRBJ2-3	CASSLWTGPNTDTQYF	TGTGCCAGTAGTCTATGGACTGGGCCAAACACAGATACGCAGTATTTT
TRBV20-1	NA	NA	TRBJ2-3	CSAIYFGGTGVDTQYF	TGCAGTGCTATATATTTTGGGGGGACCGGGGTTGATACGCAGTATTTT
TRBV14	few	NA	TRBJ2-7	CASSHIGGSYEQYF	TGTGCCAGCAGCCACATAGGCGGGTCCTACGAGCAGTACTTC
TRBV3-1	medium-sized	TRBD2	TRBJ2-7	CASSLLATSSYEQYF	TGTGCCAGCAGCCTACTAGCGACTAGCTCCTACGAGCAGTACTTC
TRBV18	many	NA	TRBJ2-2	CASSPGGGTGELFF	TGTGCCAGCTCACCAGGGGGCGGCACCGGGGAGCTGTTTTTT
TRBV20-1	many	TRBD1	TRBJ1-5	CSARGGTVNQPQHF	TGCAGTGCTAGAGGCGGGACAGTCAATCAGCCCCAGCATTTT
TRBV2	few	NA	TRBJ1-2	CASSELAGRDGYTF	TGTGCCAGCAGTGAATTGGCAGGGAGAGATGGCTACACCTTC
TRBV5-1	many	TRBD1	TRBJ2-7	CASSYNFQGAYEQYF	TGCGCCAGCAGCTATAACTTCCAGGGGGCATACGAGCAGTACTTC
TRBV5-1	NA	TRBD1	TRBJ2-7	CASRRMGQGEYEQYF	TGCGCCAGCAGGCGGATGGGACAGGGAGAATACGAGCAGTACTTC
TRBV10-2	many	NA	TRBJ1-1	CASSEPKLANSEAFF	TGCGCCAGCAGTGAGCCGAAATTGGCAAACAGTGAAGCTTTCTTT
TRBV12-3/TRBV12-4	NA	NA	TRBJ2-7	CASSHDAGAQYF	TGTGCCAGCAGCCATGATGCGGGGGCGCAGTACTTC
TRBV6-1	many	NA	TRBJ2-3	CASRHPGLTDTQYF	TGTGCCAGCAGACATCCAGGTTTGACAGATACGCAGTATTTT
TRBV6-1	NA	NA	TRBJ2-2	CASHSGSETGELFF	TGTGCCAGCCACTCGGGAAGTGAAACCGGGGAGCTGTTTTTT
TRBV11-3	many	NA	TRBJ2-2	CASSLGGSSTGELFF	TGTGCCAGCAGCTTAGGGGGGTCGAGCACCGGGGAGCTGTTTTTT
TRBV10-3	few	NA	TRBJ2-3	CATQAATTSTDTQYF	TGTGCCACACAGGCCGCGACTACTAGCACAGATACGCAGTATTTT